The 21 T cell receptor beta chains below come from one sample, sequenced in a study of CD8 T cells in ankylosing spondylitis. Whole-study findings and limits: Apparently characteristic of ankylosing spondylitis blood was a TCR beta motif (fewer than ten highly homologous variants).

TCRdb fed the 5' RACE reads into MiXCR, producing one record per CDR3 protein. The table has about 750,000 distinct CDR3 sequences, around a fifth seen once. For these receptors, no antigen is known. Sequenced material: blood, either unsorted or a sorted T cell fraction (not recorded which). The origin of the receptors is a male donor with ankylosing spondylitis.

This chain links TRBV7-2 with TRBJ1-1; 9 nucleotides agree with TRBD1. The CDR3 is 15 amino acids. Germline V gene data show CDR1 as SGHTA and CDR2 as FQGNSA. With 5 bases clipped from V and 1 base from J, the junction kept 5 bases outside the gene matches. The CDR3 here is CASSITGGSNTEAFF. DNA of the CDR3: TGTGCCAGCAGCATAACAGGGGGCTCGAACACTGAAGCTTTCTTT.

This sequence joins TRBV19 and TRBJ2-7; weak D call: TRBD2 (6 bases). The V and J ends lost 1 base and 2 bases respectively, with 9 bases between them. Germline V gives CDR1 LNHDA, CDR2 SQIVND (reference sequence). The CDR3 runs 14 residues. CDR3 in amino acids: CASSIGPGAYEQYF. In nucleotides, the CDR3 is TGTGCCAGTAGTATAGGGCCGGGGGCCTACGAGCAGTACTTC. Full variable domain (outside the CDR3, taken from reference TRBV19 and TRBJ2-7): DGGITQSPKYLFRKEGQNVTLSCEQNLNHDAMYWYRQDPGQGLRLIYYSQIVNDFQKGDIAEGYSVSREKKESFPLTVTSAQKNPTAFYLCASSIGPGAYEQYFGPGTRLTVT.

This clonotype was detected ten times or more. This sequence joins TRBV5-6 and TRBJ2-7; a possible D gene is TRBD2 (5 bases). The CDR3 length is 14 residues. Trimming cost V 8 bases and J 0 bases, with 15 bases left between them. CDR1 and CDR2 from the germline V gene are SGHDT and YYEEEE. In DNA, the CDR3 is TGTGCCAGTAGTCCCGGGGTAAGCTCCTACGAGCAGTACTTC. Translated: CASSPGVSSYEQYF. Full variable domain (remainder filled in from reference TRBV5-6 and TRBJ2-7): DAGVTQSPTHLIKTRGQQVTLRCSPKSGHDTVSWYQQALGQGPQFIFQYYEEEERQRGNFPDRFSGHQFPNYSSELNVNALLLGDSALYLCASSPGVSSYEQYFGPGTRLTVT.

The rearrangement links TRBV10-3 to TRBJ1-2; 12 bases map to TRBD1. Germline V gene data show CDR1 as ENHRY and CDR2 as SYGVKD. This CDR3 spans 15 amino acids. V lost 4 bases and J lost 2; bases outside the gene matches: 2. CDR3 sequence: CAISGDRGHNYGYTF. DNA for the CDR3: TGTGCCATCAGTGGGGACAGGGGGCACAACTATGGCTACACCTTC.

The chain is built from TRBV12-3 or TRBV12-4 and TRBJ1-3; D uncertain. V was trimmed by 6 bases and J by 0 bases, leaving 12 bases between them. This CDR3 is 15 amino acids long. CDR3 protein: CASRGRLYSGNTIYF. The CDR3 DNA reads TGTGCCAGCAGGGGCAGGCTCTACTCTGGAAACACCATATATTTT.

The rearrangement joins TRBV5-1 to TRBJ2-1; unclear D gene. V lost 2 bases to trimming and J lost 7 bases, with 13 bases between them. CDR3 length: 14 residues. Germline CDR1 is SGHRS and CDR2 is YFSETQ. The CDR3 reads CASSLIVGMNEQFF. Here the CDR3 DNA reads TGCGCCAGCAGCTTAATTGTAGGGATGAATGAGCAGTTCTTC.

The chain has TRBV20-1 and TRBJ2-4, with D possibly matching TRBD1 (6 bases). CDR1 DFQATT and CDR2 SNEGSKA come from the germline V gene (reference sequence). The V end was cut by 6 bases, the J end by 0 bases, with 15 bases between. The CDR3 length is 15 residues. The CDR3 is CSAKQGAGAKNIQYF. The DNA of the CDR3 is TGCAGTGCCAAACAGGGCGCGGGAGCCAAAAACATTCAGTACTTC.

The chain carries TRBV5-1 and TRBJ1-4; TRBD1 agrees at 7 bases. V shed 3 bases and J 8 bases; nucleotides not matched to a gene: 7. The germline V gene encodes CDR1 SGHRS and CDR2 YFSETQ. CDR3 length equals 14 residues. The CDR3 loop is CASSWQGEGEKLFF. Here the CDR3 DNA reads TGCGCCAGCAGCTGGCAGGGGGAGGGAGAAAAACTGTTTTTT.

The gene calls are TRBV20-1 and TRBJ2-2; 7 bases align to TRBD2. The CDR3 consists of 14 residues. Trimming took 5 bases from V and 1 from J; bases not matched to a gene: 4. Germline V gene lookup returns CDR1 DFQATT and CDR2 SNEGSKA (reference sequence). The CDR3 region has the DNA TGCAGTGCTTACGAGCGGGAGAACACCGGGGAGCTGTTTTTT. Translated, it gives CSAYERENTGELFF.

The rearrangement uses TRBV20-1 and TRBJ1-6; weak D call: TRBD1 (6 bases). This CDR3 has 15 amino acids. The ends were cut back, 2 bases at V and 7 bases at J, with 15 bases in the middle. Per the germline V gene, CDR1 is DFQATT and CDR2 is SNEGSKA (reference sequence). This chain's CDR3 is CSARRPGARNSPLHF. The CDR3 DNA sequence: TGCAGTGCTAGACGACCGGGGGCACGAAATTCACCCCTCCACTTT.

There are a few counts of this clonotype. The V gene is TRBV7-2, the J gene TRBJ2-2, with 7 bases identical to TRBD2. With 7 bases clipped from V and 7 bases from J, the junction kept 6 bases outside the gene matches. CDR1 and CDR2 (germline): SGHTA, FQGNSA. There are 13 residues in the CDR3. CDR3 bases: TGTGCCAGCACCCGGGGGGTGAGCGGGGAGCTGTTTTTT. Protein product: CASTRGVSGELFF.

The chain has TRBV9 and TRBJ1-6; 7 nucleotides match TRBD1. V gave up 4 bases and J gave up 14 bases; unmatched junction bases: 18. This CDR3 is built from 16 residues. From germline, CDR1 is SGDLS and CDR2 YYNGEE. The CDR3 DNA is TGTGCCAGCAGCCAAGAGCGGGACAGTGGATTGGGAGCCCTCCACTTT. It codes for CASSQERDSGLGALHF.

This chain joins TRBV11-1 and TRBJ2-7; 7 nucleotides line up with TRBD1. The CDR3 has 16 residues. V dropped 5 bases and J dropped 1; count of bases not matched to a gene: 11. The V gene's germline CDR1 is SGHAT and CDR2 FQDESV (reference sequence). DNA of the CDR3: TGTGCCAGCAGCCCCTTGGGACAGATTTTTTCCTACGAGCAGTACTTC. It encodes CASSPLGQIFSYEQYF.

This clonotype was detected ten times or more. The CDR3 is CASSPTGVIGQPQHF. In nucleotides, the CDR3 is TGTGCCAGCAGTCCTACAGGGGTAATCGGTCAGCCCCAGCATTTT. The rearrangement links TRBV12-3 or TRBV12-4 to TRBJ1-5; 7 bases are a match to TRBD1. CDR3 size: 15 residues. J was trimmed by 6 bases and V by 5 bases; bases with no gene match: 10.

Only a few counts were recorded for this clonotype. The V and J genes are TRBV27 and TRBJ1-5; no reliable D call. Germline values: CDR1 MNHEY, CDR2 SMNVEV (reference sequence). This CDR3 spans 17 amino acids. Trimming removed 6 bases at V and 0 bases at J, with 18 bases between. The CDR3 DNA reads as TGTGCCAGCAGGCCCTTGCCCGGGGTGTATAGCAATCAGCCCCAGCATTTT. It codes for CASRPLPGVYSNQPQHF.

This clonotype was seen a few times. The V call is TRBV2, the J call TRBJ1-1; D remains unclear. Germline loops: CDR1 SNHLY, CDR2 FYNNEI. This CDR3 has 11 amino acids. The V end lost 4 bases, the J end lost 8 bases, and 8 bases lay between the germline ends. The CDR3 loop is CASSGTVEAFF. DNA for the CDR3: TGTGCCAGCAGTGGTACGGTGGAAGCTTTCTTT.

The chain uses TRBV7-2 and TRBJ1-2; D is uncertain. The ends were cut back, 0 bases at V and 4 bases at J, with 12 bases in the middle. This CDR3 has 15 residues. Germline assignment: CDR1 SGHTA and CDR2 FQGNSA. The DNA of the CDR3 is TGTGCCAGCAGCTTAGCGAGAAGTGTGTTCTATGGCTACACCTTC. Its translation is CASSLARSVFYGYTF.

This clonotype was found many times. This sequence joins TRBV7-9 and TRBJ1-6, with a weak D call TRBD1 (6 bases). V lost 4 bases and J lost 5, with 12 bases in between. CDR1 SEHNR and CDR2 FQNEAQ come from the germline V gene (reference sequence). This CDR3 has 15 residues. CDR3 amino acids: CASSYRDGNNSPLHF. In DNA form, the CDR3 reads TGTGCCAGCAGCTACAGGGACGGGAATAATTCACCCCTCCACTTT.

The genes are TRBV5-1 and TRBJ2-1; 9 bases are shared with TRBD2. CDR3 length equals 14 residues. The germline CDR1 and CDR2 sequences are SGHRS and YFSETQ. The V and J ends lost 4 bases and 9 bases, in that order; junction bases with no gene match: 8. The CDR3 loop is CASSASSGKVEQFF. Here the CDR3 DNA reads TGCGCCAGCAGCGCCTCTAGCGGGAAGGTTGAGCAGTTCTTC.

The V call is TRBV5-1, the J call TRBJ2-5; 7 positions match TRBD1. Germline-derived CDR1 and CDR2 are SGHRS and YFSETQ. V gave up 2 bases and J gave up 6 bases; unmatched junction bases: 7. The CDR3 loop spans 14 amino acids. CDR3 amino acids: CASSLHGDSQTQYF. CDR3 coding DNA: TGCGCCAGCAGCTTACATGGGGACAGCCAGACCCAGTACTTC. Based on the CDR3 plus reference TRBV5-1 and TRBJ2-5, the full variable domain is KAGVTQTPRYLIKTRGQQVTLSCSPISGHRSVSWYQQTPGQGLQFLFEYFSETQRNKGNFPGRFSGRQFSNSRSEMNVSTLELGDSALYLCASSLHGDSQTQYFGPGTRLLVL.

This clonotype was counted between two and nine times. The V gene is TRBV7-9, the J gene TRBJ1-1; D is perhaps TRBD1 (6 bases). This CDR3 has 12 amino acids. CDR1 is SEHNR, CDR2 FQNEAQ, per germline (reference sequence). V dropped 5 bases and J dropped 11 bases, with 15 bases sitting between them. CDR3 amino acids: CASSHQGPQAFF. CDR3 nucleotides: TGTGCCAGCAGCCACCAGGGGCCCCAGGCTTTCTTT.